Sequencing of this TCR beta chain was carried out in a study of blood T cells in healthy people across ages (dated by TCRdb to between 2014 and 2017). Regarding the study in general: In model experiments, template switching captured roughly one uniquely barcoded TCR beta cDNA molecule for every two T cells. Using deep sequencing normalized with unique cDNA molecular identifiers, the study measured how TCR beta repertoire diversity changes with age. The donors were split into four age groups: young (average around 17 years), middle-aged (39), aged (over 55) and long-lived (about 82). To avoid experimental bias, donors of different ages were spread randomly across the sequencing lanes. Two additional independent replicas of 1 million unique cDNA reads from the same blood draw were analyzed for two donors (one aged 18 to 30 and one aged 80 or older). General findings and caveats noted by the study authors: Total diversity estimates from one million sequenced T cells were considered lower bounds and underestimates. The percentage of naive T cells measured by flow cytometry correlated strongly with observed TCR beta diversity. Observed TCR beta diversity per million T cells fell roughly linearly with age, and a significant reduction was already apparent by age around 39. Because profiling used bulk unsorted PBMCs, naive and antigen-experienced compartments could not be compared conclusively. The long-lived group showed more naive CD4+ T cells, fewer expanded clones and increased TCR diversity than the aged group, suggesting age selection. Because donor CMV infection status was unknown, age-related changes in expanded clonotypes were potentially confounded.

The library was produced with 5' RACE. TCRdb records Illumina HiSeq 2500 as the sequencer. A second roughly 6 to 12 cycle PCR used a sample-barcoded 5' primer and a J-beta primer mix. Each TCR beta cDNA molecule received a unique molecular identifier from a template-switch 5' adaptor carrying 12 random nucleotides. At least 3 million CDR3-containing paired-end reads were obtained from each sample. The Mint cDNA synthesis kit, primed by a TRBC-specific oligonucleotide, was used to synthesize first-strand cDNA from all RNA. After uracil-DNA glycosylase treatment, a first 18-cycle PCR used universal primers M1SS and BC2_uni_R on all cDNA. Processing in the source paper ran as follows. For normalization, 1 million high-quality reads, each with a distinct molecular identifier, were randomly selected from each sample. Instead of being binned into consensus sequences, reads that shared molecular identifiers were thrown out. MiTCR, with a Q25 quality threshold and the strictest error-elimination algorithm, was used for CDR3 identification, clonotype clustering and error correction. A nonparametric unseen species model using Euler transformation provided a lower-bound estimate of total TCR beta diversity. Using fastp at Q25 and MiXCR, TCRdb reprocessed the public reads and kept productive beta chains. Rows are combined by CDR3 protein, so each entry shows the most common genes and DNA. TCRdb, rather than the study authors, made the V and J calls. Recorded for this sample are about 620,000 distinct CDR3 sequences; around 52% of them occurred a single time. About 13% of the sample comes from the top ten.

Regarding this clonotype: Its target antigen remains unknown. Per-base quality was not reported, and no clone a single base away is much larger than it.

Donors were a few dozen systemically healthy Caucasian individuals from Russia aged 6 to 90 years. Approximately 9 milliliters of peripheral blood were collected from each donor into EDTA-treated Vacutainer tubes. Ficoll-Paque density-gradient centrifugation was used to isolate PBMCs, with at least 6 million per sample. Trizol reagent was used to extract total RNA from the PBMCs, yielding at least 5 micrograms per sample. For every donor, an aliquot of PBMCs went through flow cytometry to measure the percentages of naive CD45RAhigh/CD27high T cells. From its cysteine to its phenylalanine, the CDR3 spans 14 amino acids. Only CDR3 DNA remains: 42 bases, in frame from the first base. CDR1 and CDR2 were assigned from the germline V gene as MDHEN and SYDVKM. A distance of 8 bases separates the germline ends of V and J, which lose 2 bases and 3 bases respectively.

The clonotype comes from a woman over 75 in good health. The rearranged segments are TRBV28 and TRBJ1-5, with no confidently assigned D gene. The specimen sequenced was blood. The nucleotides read TGTGCCAGCAGTTTAAACCAGGACAATCAGCCCCAGCATTTT. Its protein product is CASSLNQDNQPQHF.